The following is a T cell receptor beta chain sequence with its context. Antigen: not known. TCRdb reprocessed the RT-PCR reads with MiXCR, giving one entry per CDR3 protein. The sample lists roughly 760,000 distinct CDR3 sequences; around 20% were seen once. The sample originates from a study of response to subunit inactivated influenza vaccine. The study, taken as a whole, reports: Researchers suggested that each seasonal influenza vaccination recruits few new T cells.

Germline CDR1 MGHRA, CDR2 YSYEKL. With 1 base removed from V and 3 bases from J, the gap between germline ends came to 10 bases. This CDR3 region has 14 residues. The chain has TRBV4-1 and TRBJ2-7; D gene unclear. The receptor comes from a man aged 50-59 years who received an inactivated influenza vaccine. This material consisted of PBMCs from blood, taken 5 days after vaccination. The CDR3 is CASSQATWNYEQYF. The CDR3, as DNA: TGCGCCAGCAGCCAAGCGACCTGGAACTACGAGCAGTACTTC.